What follows is one T cell receptor beta chain and its context. This entry comes from a study of cytomegalovirus exposure and HLA in healthy donors. PCR was performed using 60 Vbeta and 13 Jbeta primers. Measured with immunoSEQ multiplex PCR; TCRdb has only the in-frame clones, and not every one. The sample gives 150,000 to 200,000 clones, approximately 77% of which show up once; 3.4% is in the top ten. The CDR3 loop spans 17 amino acids. Trimming removed 1 base at V and 0 bases at J, with 13 bases between. Germline assignment: CDR1 MNHNS and CDR2 SASEGT. This sequence was found in a man aged 35-49 years in good health and CMV-seropositive. The chain employs TRBV6-1 and TRBJ2-1; D is perhaps TRBD2 (5 bases). Source material: PBMCs. DNA for the CDR3: TGTGCCAGCAGTGAAGGGGTGAGCGGCCACTCCTACAATGAGCAGTTCTTC. Translated: CASSEGVSGHSYNEQFF.